The rows below give T cell receptor beta chains drawn from one sample of a study of OX40 agonist ivuxolimab in advanced cancers. The table came from immunoSEQ multiplex PCR; TCRdb's copy has only in-frame clones and leaves some out. This table holds tens of thousands of clones, 65% to 85% found once. The material was CD4+ or CD8+ T cells sorted from blood, obtained in a trial of the OX40 agonist ivuxolimab. These receptors all stem from an adult with an advanced solid tumor such as melanoma, head and neck, liver or kidney cancer. CDR3s include the opening cysteine and the closing phenylalanine or tryptophan. A D gene is named only where the DNA matches it firmly. Not every row has a clone size; where given, it reads once, few, many or a size class.

D gene	clone size	V gene	J gene	CDR3 DNA	CDR3 protein
.	once	TRBV5-4	TRBJ1-6	TGTGCCAGCAGCTGGGGACTGCCTAGCCATAATTCACCCCTCCACTTT	CASSWGLPSHNSPLHF
.	.	TRBV15	TRBJ2-2	TGTGCCACCAGCAACCCGTGGCCATGGAGGACCGGGGAGCTGTTTTTT	CATSNPWPWRTGELFF
.	.	TRBV7-3	TRBJ2-2	TGTGCCAGCAGCTTAACTGGACAGACTAACGGGGAGCTGTTTTTT	CASSLTGQTNGELFF
TRBD2	.	TRBV6-4	TRBJ2-3	TGTGCCAGCAGTGGACTAGCGGGAGGCACAGATACGCAGTATTTT	CASSGLAGGTDTQYF
.	.	TRBV19	TRBJ1-4	TGTGCCAGTAGTATGACAGATGGTCAACTGTTTTTT	CASSMTDGQLFF
.	.	TRBV5-6	TRBJ2-7	TGTGCCAGCAGCTTCCTGGGACAACGGGGCGGCGAGCAGTACTTC	CASSFLGQRGGEQYF
.	.	TRBV28	TRBJ1-1	TGTGCCAGCAGTTTACAAGGGTGGGGGACTGAAGCTTTCTTT	CASSLQGWGTEAFF
TRBD1	.	TRBV19	TRBJ2-2	TGTGCCAGTAGTAGCCCCGGACAGGGGGTCGGGGAGCTGTTTTTT	CASSSPGQGVGELFF
.	.	TRBV6-1	TRBJ2-3	TGTGCCAGCGCCCGTCTAGCGCTCACAGATACGCAGTATTTT	CASARLALTDTQYF
.	.	TRBV21-1	TRBJ2-2	TGTGCCAGCAGCGCACGGGACAGGGAGAACACCGGGGAGCTGTTTTTT	CASSARDRENTGELFF
TRBD2	.	TRBV28	TRBJ2-1	TGTGCCAGCCCAGGGACTAGCGCTGAGACCTACAATGAGCAGTTCTTC	CASPGTSAETYNEQFF
.	few	TRBV29-1	TRBJ2-1	TGCAGCGTTGAAGTACCTCCTGGGGATGAGCAGTTCTTC	CSVEVPPGDEQFF
.	.	TRBV6-5	TRBJ1-1	TGTGCCAGCACCCCGTATTTGAACACTGAAGCTTTCTTT	CASTPYLNTEAFF
TRBD1	.	TRBV14	TRBJ2-4	TGTGCCAGCAGCCCGGACAGGGGGACCGATTTAGCCAAAAACATTCAGTACTTC	CASSPDRGTDLAKNIQYF
.	.	TRBV5-1	TRBJ1-2	TGCGCCAGCAGCCCCTCAGGGAGGGTAGAGGGCTACACCTTC	CASSPSGRVEGYTF
TRBD2	.	TRBV4-2	TRBJ2-2	TGTGCCAGCAGCCAAGGACTAGCGGGATCTGCGAACACCGGGGAGCTGTTTTTT	CASSQGLAGSANTGELFF
TRBD2	.	TRBV19	TRBJ2-3	TGTGCCAGTTCCTCCGGGACTAGCGGGACCAGGTCAGATACGCAGTATTTT	CASSSGTSGTRSDTQYF
.	.	TRBV5-1	TRBJ2-3	TGCGCCAGCAGCCCGCAGGGAAGGTCGACAGATACGCAGTATTTT	CASSPQGRSTDTQYF
.	.	TRBV5-5	TRBJ1-1	TGTGCCAGCAGTCCTTCGGGGGACACTGAAGCTTTCTTT	CASSPSGDTEAFF
.	.	TRBV6-1	TRBJ1-5	TGTGCCAGCAGTGAAATCGCCAATCAGCCCCAGCATTTT	CASSEIANQPQHF
TRBD1	.	TRBV30	TRBJ1-6	TGTGCCTGGTGCTCGGGACAGAAGAATTCACCCCTCCACTTT	CAWCSGQKNSPLHF
.	.	TRBV28	TRBJ2-3	TGTGCCAGCAGTTTCCTCTACCCGGGAGATACGCAGTATTTT	CASSFLYPGDTQYF
.	.	TRBV19	TRBJ1-1	TGTGCCAGTAGTATAAGCGCAGGGGTGGCTTTCTTT	CASSISAGVAFF
TRBD1	.	TRBV10-3	TRBJ1-1	TGTGCCATCAGTGAGTCGGGACAGGGGAGGACTGAAGCTTTCTTT	CAISESGQGRTEAFF
.	few	TRBV19	TRBJ1-5	TGTGCCAGTACTACCGACAGTTTCAATCAGCCCCAGCATTTT	CASTTDSFNQPQHF
.	few	TRBV6-1	TRBJ1-6	TGTGCCAGCAGTGAACGGTTGGGGGTTGGAAATTCACCCCTCCACTTT	CASSERLGVGNSPLHF
TRBD2	.	TRBV27	TRBJ2-3	TGTGCCAGCACCTCTGGACTAGCGGGAGGTAATACGCAGTATTTT	CASTSGLAGGNTQYF
.	few	TRBV5-1	TRBJ2-5	TGCGCCAGCAGACGGGTGTCCCAGGGGACCCAGTACTTC	CASRRVSQGTQYF
.	.	TRBV18	TRBJ2-1	TGTGCCAGCTCACCGTGGCGGGCTTCCTACAATGAGCAGTTCTTC	CASSPWRASYNEQFF
.	few	TRBV19	TRBJ2-6	TGTGCCAGTAGTTTGGGCTCTGGGGCCAACGTCCTGACTTTC	CASSLGSGANVLTF
TRBD1	few	TRBV2	TRBJ1-5	TGTGCCACGGGACAGAATAATCAGCCCCAGCATTTT	CATGQNNQPQHF
.	.	TRBV29-1	TRBJ2-7	TGCAGCGTTGGCGGCACCCCCTACGAGCAGTACTTC	CSVGGTPYEQYF
.	.	TRBV29-1	TRBJ2-7	TGCAGCGTAAGGGCCGGGACCTACGAGCAGTACTTC	CSVRAGTYEQYF
TRBD2	.	TRBV5-4	TRBJ2-3	TGTGCCAGCAGCTTGGAAATTAGCGGGAGCACAGATACGCAGTATTTT	CASSLEISGSTDTQYF
TRBD1	few	TRBV19	TRBJ1-5	TGTGCCAGTAGCAGTCCAGGGGGACAGGGTAGGCAGCCCCAGCATTTT	CASSSPGGQGRQPQHF
.	.	TRBV7-6	TRBJ2-1	TGTGCCAGCAGCTTAGCGGAAGGGGCCTACAATGAGCAGTTCTTC	CASSLAEGAYNEQFF
TRBD1	.	TRBV13	TRBJ2-2	TGTGCCAGCAGCCCGACAGGGGGCTTGAGTAGCGGGAAAACCGGGGAGCTGTTTTTT	CASSPTGGLSSGKTGELFF
TRBD2	.	TRBV19	TRBJ2-5	TGTGCCAGTAGTATTACCAGCGGGAGGGGAGAGACCCAGTACTTC	CASSITSGRGETQYF
.	few	TRBV29-1	TRBJ1-1	TGCAGCCCCGTCAGGATGAACACTGAAGCTTTCTTT	CSPVRMNTEAFF
.	once	TRBV18	TRBJ1-4	TGTGCCAGCTCTTCAATGATCAGTTTACAGGGCGTCGCGGAACTGTTTTTT	CASSSMISLQGVAELFF
.	.	TRBV6-5	TRBJ2-5	TGTGCCAGCGGGGGTGTACGGCGGACCCAGTACTTC	CASGGVRRTQYF
.	.	TRBV11-2	TRBJ1-2	TGTGCCAGCAGCTTACTCGGCAGGGCCGGCTATGGCTACACCTTC	CASSLLGRAGYGYTF
.	.	TRBV20-1	TRBJ1-5	TGCAGTGCTCGCCGCGGTCAGCCCCAGCATTTT	CSARRGQPQHF
.	.	TRBV5-4	TRBJ1-6	TGTGCCAGCAGCCAAAAGGGTTATAATTCACCCCTCCACTTT	CASSQKGYNSPLHF